This note documents a single TCR beta chain sequence. These data originate in a study of blood T cell repertoires in COVID-19. Authors' methods: Amplifying reference gene primers gave estimates of nucleated cell counts. Sequencing was performed with immunoSEQ multiplex PCR; in TCRdb, only in-frame clones are kept and a portion is missing. The V and J calls and clone size are taken from that table; D and trimming were inferred from the DNA. The data contain under 200,000 clones, roughly 80% of them singletons. V trimming: 4 bases; J trimming: 0 bases; junction bases outside the gene matches: 8. The CDR3 has 16 amino acids. The germline V gene has CDR1 SGHRS and CDR2 YFSETQ.

V is TRBV5-1 and J is TRBJ2-3; the match to TRBD1 covers 7 bases. Material: PBMCs or T cells enriched from blood (not recorded which). This TCR was sampled from a man aged 50 to 59 who had recovered from COVID-19. The CDR3 DNA is TGCGCCAGCAGCCCCAGGGGGAAATCTAGCACAGATACGCAGTATTTT. Its translation: CASSPRGKSSTDTQYF.